The next 27 T cell receptor beta chains were all read from a single sample in a study of cytomegalovirus exposure and HLA in healthy donors. The PCR used 60 Vbeta and 13 Jbeta primers. TCRdb's copy holds only in-frame clones and misses some; the assay was immunoSEQ multiplex PCR. The sample has around 93,000 clones, approximately 68% seen once. Material for sequencing was PBMCs. The source is a boy younger than 18 in good health and CMV-seropositive.

The CDR3 DNA follows: TGTGCCAGCAGTTACGAGGCTAGCCCCGGCCACAATGAGCAGTTCTTC. This codes for CASSYEASPGHNEQFF. This chain uses TRBV6-6 with TRBJ2-1; perhaps TRBD2 as D (5 bases). Germline loops: CDR1 MNHNY, CDR2 SVGAGI (reference sequence). Trimming removed 2 bases from V and 5 bases from J, with 16 bases in between. This CDR3 comprises 16 residues.

This clone has just a few counts. This chain links TRBV5-1 with TRBJ2-7, with 7 bases fitting TRBD2. This CDR3 contains 14 residues. The junction had 6 bases not matched to a gene; V was cut back by 0 bases and J by 6 bases. Germline CDR1 and CDR2: SGHRS and YFSETQ. Here the CDR3 DNA reads TGCGCCAGCAGCTTGGCACTAGGCGGGGGCGAGCAGTACTTC. Translating it yields CASSLALGGGEQYF.

The V gene is TRBV2, the J gene TRBJ1-1; D ambiguous. The CDR3 length is 13 residues. V was cut by 0 bases and J by 5 bases, with 7 bases left in between. CDR1 and CDR2 from the germline V gene are SNHLY and FYNNEI. CDR3 protein: CASSEAKSTEAFF. The CDR3 nucleotides read TGTGCCAGCAGTGAAGCGAAGAGTACTGAAGCTTTCTTT.

This clone has just a few counts. The V and J genes are TRBV20-1 and TRBJ1-2; D possibly corresponds to TRBD1 (5 bases). V was clipped by 1 base and J by 10 bases, with 10 bases between them. The CDR3 totals 11 residues. Germline V gene lookup returns CDR1 DFQATT and CDR2 SNEGSKA (reference sequence). The CDR3 protein is CSARGGDLYTF. The CDR3 nucleotides read TGCAGTGCTAGAGGCGGGGACCTCTACACCTTC.

The rearrangement uses TRBV6-6 and TRBJ1-2; TRBD1 aligns across 8 bases. V lost 4 bases, J lost 6 bases, and 4 bases stayed unmatched. Germline CDR1 is MNHNY and CDR2 is SVGAGI (reference sequence). This CDR3 has 13 residues. The CDR3 loop reads CASSWTGTHGYTF. CDR3 coding DNA: TGTGCCAGCAGTTGGACAGGGACTCATGGCTACACCTTC.

The chain combines TRBV28 with TRBJ1-2; TRBD1 aligns across 9 bases. This CDR3 spans 13 amino acids. From germline, CDR1 is MDHEN and CDR2 SYDVKM. V lost 8 bases, J lost 6 bases, and 7 bases stayed unmatched. CDR3 sequence: CASYTGGADGYTF. The CDR3 DNA reads TGTGCCAGCTACACAGGGGGCGCAGATGGCTACACCTTC.

This clone came up a few times. The genes are TRBV7-2 and TRBJ2-1, with 8 nucleotides matching TRBD2. The V segment lost 10 bases and the J segment 8 bases; nucleotides outside the gene matches: 10. The CDR3 is 13 residues long. Germline V lookup: CDR1 SGHTA, CDR2 FQGNSA. Written as DNA, the CDR3 is TGTGCCACCTCGAGCGGGAGTCTCTATGAGCAGTTCTTC. Amino acid sequence: CATSSGSLYEQFF.

This clone showed up just a few times. V gene TRBV19 combines with J gene TRBJ2-3, with D possibly matching TRBD2 (5 bases). CDR1 and CDR2 from the germline V gene are LNHDA and SQIVND (reference sequence). The CDR3 is made up of 13 amino acids. V was clipped by 8 bases and J by 4 bases, with 13 bases between them. CDR3 protein: CASAFPGADTQYF. The CDR3 DNA sequence: TGTGCCAGTGCTTTTCCCGGGGCAGATACGCAGTATTTT.

The chain combines TRBV19 with TRBJ2-1; weak D call: TRBD1 (6 bases). This CDR3 has 16 residues. CDR1 is LNHDA and CDR2 is SQIVND in the germline V gene (reference sequence). Trimming stripped 6 bases from V and 3 bases from J, with 18 bases between. CDR3 in amino acids: CASSPTGTNLYNEQFF. CDR3 nucleotide sequence: TGTGCCAGTAGCCCAACGGGGACAAACCTCTACAATGAGCAGTTCTTC.

The gene calls are TRBV9 and TRBJ2-2; 10 positions agree with TRBD2. The V gene's germline CDR1 is SGDLS and CDR2 YYNGEE. The ends lost 0 bases at V and 8 bases at J; junction bases unmatched: 7. The CDR3 runs 16 residues. CDR3 DNA: TGTGCCAGCAGCGTAGGGCTAGCGGGGGAAATGGGGGAGCTGTTTTTT. It specifies CASSVGLAGEMGELFF.

The chain is built from TRBV6-5 and TRBJ1-1, with D unresolved. CDR3 length: 13 amino acids. CDR1 MNHEY and CDR2 SVGAGI come from the germline V gene. Trimming took off 7 bases at V and 8 bases at J, with 17 bases between the two ends. The CDR3 DNA reads TGTGCCAGCACATTGAGTCCGACACAGGAAGCTTTCTTT. This encodes CASTLSPTQEAFF.

The chain uses TRBV9 and TRBJ2-7; D perhaps matches TRBD1 (5 bases). The V end was cut by 0 bases, the J end by 6 bases, with 13 bases between. The CDR3 is 14 amino acids. The germline gives CDR1 SGDLS, CDR2 YYNGEE. CDR3 region: CASSVGPRDAEQYF. CDR3 in DNA: TGTGCCAGCAGCGTAGGGCCCAGGGATGCCGAGCAGTACTTC.

This chain joins TRBV15 and TRBJ2-3, with D perhaps matching TRBD1 (5 bases). Germline-derived CDR1 and CDR2 are LNHNV and YYDKDF (reference sequence). Trimming took off 1 base at V and 9 bases at J, with 17 bases between the two ends. CDR3 length: 15 amino acids. The CDR3 sequence is CATSRASPGPWTQYF. CDR3 bases: TGTGCCACCAGCAGAGCTAGTCCAGGGCCCTGGACGCAGTATTTT.

This clone came up once. This rearrangement joins TRBV11-2 to TRBJ2-7; 8 nucleotides line up with TRBD1. The CDR3 totals 14 residues. Germline V gene lookup returns CDR1 SGHAT and CDR2 FQNNGV. The trim removed 3 bases at V and 4 bases at J, leaving 5 bases unmatched. CDR3 residues: CASSFGQGSYEQYF. The CDR3 nucleotides are TGTGCCAGCAGCTTTGGACAGGGTAGTTACGAGCAGTACTTC.

This clone was seen more than once but under ten times. DNA of the CDR3: TGTGCCAGCAGTTTATTGGGCCAGCCCCAGCATTTT. Translating gives CASSLLGQPQHF. The chain has TRBV27 and TRBJ1-5; D is ambiguous. Germline CDR1 reads MNHEY; CDR2 reads SMNVEV (reference sequence). V was pared by 1 base and J by 7 bases, with 5 bases between. The CDR3 sequence is 12 residues long.

V is TRBV25-1 and J is TRBJ1-2; 8 bases match TRBD1. Germline V CDR1 and CDR2: MGHDK, SYGVNS. Losses at the gene ends were 2 bases for V and 8 bases for J; bases not matched to a gene: 7. The CDR3 has 14 residues. This CDR3 is CASSEGSGGNGYTF. CDR3 bases: TGTGCCAGCAGTGAAGGGTCAGGGGGCAACGGCTACACCTTC.

The V call is TRBV19, the J call TRBJ2-3; 13 nucleotides agree with TRBD2. Germline V gene sequence: CDR1 LNHDA, CDR2 SQIVND (reference sequence). V lost 6 bases and J lost 4; bases outside the gene matches: 1. There are 14 residues in the CDR3. The CDR3 is CASRTSGGPDTQYF. Written as DNA, the CDR3 is TGTGCCAGTAGGACTAGCGGGGGGCCAGATACGCAGTATTTT.

The rearrangement joins TRBV15 to TRBJ1-2, with TRBD1 matching over 9 bases. This CDR3 spans 14 amino acids. Germline loops: CDR1 LNHNV, CDR2 YYDKDF (reference sequence). After removal of 2 bases from V and 4 bases from J, the junction contained 2 bases not matched to a gene. CDR3 bases: TGTGCCACCAGCAGATTGGACAGGGGCTATGGCTACACCTTC. Amino acid sequence: CATSRLDRGYGYTF.

The chain links TRBV5-4 to TRBJ1-2; perhaps TRBD1 as D (6 bases). The CDR3 has 14 amino acids. Per the germline V gene, CDR1 is SGHNT and CDR2 is YYREEE (reference sequence). V was shortened by 5 bases and J by 5 bases, with 16 bases between the two germline ends. The CDR3: CASSEGQLEYGYTF. CDR3 nucleotides: TGTGCCAGCAGTGAAGGACAGCTAGAGTATGGCTACACCTTC. Using reference TRBV5-4 and TRBJ1-2 for the parts outside the CDR3, the full variable domain is ETGVTQSPTHLIKTRGQQVTLRCSSQSGHNTVSWYQQALGQGPQFIFQYYREEENGRGNFPPRFSGLQFPNYSSELNVNALELDDSALYLCASSEGQLEYGYTFGSGTRLTVV.

This clone was seen a handful of times. This chain joins TRBV5-1 and TRBJ1-1, with D possibly matching TRBD1 (5 bases). This CDR3 region has 14 residues. The germline gives CDR1 SGHRS, CDR2 YFSETQ. V was pared by 3 bases and J by 6 bases, with 15 bases between. The CDR3 spells CASSSTAPYPEAFF. The CDR3 nucleotides are TGCGCCAGCAGCTCGACAGCCCCTTACCCTGAAGCTTTCTTT. The full variable domain, completed using reference TRBV5-1 and TRBJ1-1, is KAGVTQTPRYLIKTRGQQVTLSCSPISGHRSVSWYQQTPGQGLQFLFEYFSETQRNKGNFPGRFSGRQFSNSRSEMNVSTLELGDSALYLCASSSTAPYPEAFFGQGTRLTVV.

This chain joins TRBV19 and TRBJ2-3; D may be TRBD2 (5 bases). Germline CDR1 LNHDA, CDR2 SQIVND (reference sequence). The CDR3 is made up of 13 amino acids. V was cut by 9 bases and J by 4 bases, with 14 bases left in between. CDR3 sequence reads: CASQEEAADTQYF. The CDR3 DNA is TGTGCCAGCCAGGAGGAGGCGGCAGATACGCAGTATTTT.

The chain recombines TRBV7-6 with TRBJ1-2; 8 bases line up with TRBD1. Germline CDR1 and CDR2: SGHVS and FNYEAQ. V lost 4 bases to trimming and J lost 4 bases; unmatched junction nucleotides: 5. The CDR3 totals 14 residues. DNA of the CDR3: TGTGCCAGCAGCTCCGGACAGGGCCCCTATGGCTACACCTTC. Amino acids: CASSSGQGPYGYTF.

This clone has just a few counts. The chain links TRBV6-1 to TRBJ1-3; D is uncertain. CDR1 is MNHNS, CDR2 SASEGT, per germline. Deletions cut 11 bases from V and 0 bases from J, with 17 bases between. This CDR3 has 15 amino acids. The CDR3 region has the DNA TGTGCCGGGGTGGACTTTGGTAACTCTGGAAACACCATATATTTT. Protein sequence: CAGVDFGNSGNTIYF.

The chain uses TRBV7-2 and TRBJ2-6; 7 bases agree with TRBD1. V shed 2 bases, J shed 1 base, and the junction held 5 bases outside the gene matches. This CDR3 contains 17 residues. The germline CDR1 and CDR2 sequences are SGHTA and FQGNSA. The CDR3 sequence: CASSLSGTASGANVLTF. The CDR3 DNA sequence: TGTGCCAGCAGCTTATCTGGGACAGCATCTGGGGCCAACGTCCTGACTTTC.

V usage is TRBV5-1 and J usage is TRBJ2-2; D gene ambiguous. The CDR3 is 15 residues long. V dropped 4 bases and J dropped 1 base, with 11 bases sitting between them. Germline lookup yields CDR1 SGHRS and CDR2 YFSETQ. The CDR3 bases are TGCGCCAGCAGCCCGACTCAAAGGAACACCGGGGAGCTGTTTTTT. Its protein product is CASSPTQRNTGELFF.

The V and J genes are TRBV18 and TRBJ2-5; 13 bases line up with TRBD2. Per germline, CDR1 KGHSH and CDR2 LQKENI. This CDR3 is 18 amino acids long. The trim removed 4 bases at V and 3 bases at J, leaving 11 bases unmatched. Here the CDR3 DNA reads TGTGCCAGCTCACAGGAACTGACTAGCGGGAGGACTAAAGAGACCCAGTACTTC. Protein: CASSQELTSGRTKETQYF.

The V call is TRBV5-1, the J call TRBJ2-5; 12 nucleotides align to TRBD2. CDR3 length: 16 amino acids. CDR1 and CDR2 from the germline V gene are SGHRS and YFSETQ. V lost 2 bases, J lost 0 bases, and 2 bases stayed unmatched. CDR3 protein: CASSFGLAGYQETQYF. The CDR3 nucleotides read TGCGCCAGCAGCTTTGGACTAGCGGGGTACCAAGAGACCCAGTACTTC.